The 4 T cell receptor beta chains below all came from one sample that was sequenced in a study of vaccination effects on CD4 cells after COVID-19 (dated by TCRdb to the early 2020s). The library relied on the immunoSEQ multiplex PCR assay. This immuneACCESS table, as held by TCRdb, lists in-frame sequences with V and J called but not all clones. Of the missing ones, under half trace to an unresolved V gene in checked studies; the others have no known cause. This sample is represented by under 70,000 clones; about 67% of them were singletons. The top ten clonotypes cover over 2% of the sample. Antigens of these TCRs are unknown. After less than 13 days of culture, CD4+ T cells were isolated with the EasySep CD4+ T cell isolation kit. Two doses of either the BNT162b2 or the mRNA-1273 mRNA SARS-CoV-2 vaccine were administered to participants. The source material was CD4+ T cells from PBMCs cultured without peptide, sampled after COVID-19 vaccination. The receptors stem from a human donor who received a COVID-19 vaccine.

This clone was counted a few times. CDR3 protein: CSVEDRGGIYGYTF. CDR3 nucleotides: TGCAGCGTTGAAGATCGCGGAGGAATCTATGGCTACACCTTC. The chain uses TRBV29-1 and TRBJ1-2; the D is unclear. Germline values: CDR1 SQVTM, CDR2 ANQGSEA. V lost 0 bases and J lost 4, with 12 bases in between. The length of the CDR3 is 14 residues.

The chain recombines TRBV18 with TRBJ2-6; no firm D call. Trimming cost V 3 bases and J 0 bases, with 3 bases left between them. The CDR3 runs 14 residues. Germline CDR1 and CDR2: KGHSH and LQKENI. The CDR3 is CASSPYSGANVLTF. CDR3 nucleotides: TGTGCCAGCTCACCCTACTCTGGGGCCAACGTCCTGACTTTC.

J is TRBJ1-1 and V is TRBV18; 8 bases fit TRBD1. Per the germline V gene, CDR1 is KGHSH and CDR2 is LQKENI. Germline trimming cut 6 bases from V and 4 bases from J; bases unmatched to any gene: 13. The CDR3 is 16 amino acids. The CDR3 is CASSPNRRTGTTEAFF. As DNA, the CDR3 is TGTGCCAGCTCCCCAAACCGACGGACAGGGACCACTGAAGCTTTCTTT.

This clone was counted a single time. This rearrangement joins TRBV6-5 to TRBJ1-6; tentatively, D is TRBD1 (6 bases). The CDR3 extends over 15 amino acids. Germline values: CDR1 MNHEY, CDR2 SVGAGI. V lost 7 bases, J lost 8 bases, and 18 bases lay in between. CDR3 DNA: TGTGCCAGCATGCGGGGATGGGGGCACGATTCACCCCTCCACTTT. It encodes CASMRGWGHDSPLHF.